These 8 T cell receptor beta chains share one sample of origin, sequenced in a study of blood T cell repertoires in COVID-19. Assay used: immunoSEQ multiplex PCR; TCRdb lists only in-frame clones, some missing. The table has about 300,000 clones, approximately 84% seen once. Sequenced: peripheral blood. The receptors stem from a human donor with COVID-19, enrolled during active disease. The donor label of this sample is uncertain.

Turning to this clone: At one end the junction does not follow the germline gene, possibly because of a read error. V gene TRBV7-7 combines with J gene TRBJ2-2, with 7 bases matching TRBD1. CDR3 size: 15 residues. Germline CDR1 and CDR2: SSHAT and FNYEAQ (reference sequence). CDR3 sequence reads: CASSPDRPNTGELFF. The CDR3 nucleotides are TGTGCTAGCAGCCCGGACAGGCCGAACACCGGGGAGCTGTTTTTT.

This chain uses TRBV4-1 with TRBJ1-4; 7 nucleotides match TRBD1. Looked up from germline, CDR1 is MGHRA and CDR2 is YSYEKL. CDR3 length: 15 amino acids. V was clipped by 1 base and J by 4 bases; unmatched bases: 3. CDR3 sequence (DNA): TGCGCCAGCAGCCAAGGCACAGGGGATAATGAAAAACTGTTTTTT. Protein product: CASSQGTGDNEKLFF.

Regarding this clone: A much larger clone lies one base from this, so it may be a read error. The chain links TRBV5-1 to TRBJ1-1, with D unclear. The CDR3 is 15 amino acids. With 0 bases removed from V and 0 bases from J, the gap between germline ends came to 9 bases. Germline values: CDR1 SGHRS, CDR2 YFSETQ. The CDR3 region is CASSLAAVMNTEAFF. In DNA form, the CDR3 reads TGCGCCAGCAGCTTGGCCGCAGTCATGAACACTGAAGCTTTCTTT.

This chain joins TRBV4-3 and TRBJ1-3; the D is unclear. The CDR3 totals 15 residues. Trimming shortened V by 0 bases and J by 7 bases, and 13 bases separated the two germline ends. The germline V gene has CDR1 LGHNA and CDR2 YSLEER. The CDR3 spells CASSQDHGSWNTIYF. The DNA of the CDR3 is TGCGCCAGCAGCCAAGATCACGGGAGCTGGAACACCATATATTTT.

The chain joins TRBV19 to TRBJ2-7; 7 nucleotides line up with TRBD1. Looked up from germline, CDR1 is LNHDA and CDR2 is SQIVND (reference sequence). The CDR3 is 12 residues long. Trimming removed 4 bases from V and 9 bases from J; junction bases left unmatched: 6. The CDR3: CASSTPRTGQYF. The CDR3 region has the DNA TGTGCCAGTAGTACCCCCCGGACAGGGCAGTACTTC. The full variable domain, its missing parts supplied by reference TRBV19 and TRBJ2-7, is DGGITQSPKYLFRKEGQNVTLSCEQNLNHDAMYWYRQDPGQGLRLIYYSQIVNDFQKGDIAEGYSVSREKKESFPLTVTSAQKNPTAFYLCASSTPRTGQYFGPGTRLTVT.

This clone has a handful of counts. V usage is TRBV15 and J usage is TRBJ1-6; 7 bases are a match to TRBD1. CDR1 is LNHNV and CDR2 is YYDKDF in the germline V gene (reference sequence). J gave up 11 bases and V 0 bases, and 1 base lay outside the gene matches. The CDR3 spans 13 residues. The DNA for the CDR3 is TGTGCCACCAGCAGAGATACAGGGGCACCCCTCCACTTT. Translating gives CATSRDTGAPLHF.

The chain carries TRBV6-5 and TRBJ1-2; TRBD1 aligns across 7 bases. CDR1 MNHEY and CDR2 SVGAGI come from the germline V gene. This CDR3 is built from 14 residues. V lost 5 bases to trimming and J lost 4 bases; unmatched junction nucleotides: 7. This CDR3 is CASSNGQVGYGYTF. As DNA, the CDR3 is TGTGCCAGCAGTAACGGACAGGTCGGCTATGGCTACACCTTC.

The chain is built from TRBV27 and TRBJ2-1; 11 nucleotides line up with TRBD2. This CDR3 is 16 amino acids long. Trimming removed 5 bases from V and 8 bases from J; junction bases left unmatched: 11. Germline CDR1 is MNHEY and CDR2 is SMNVEV (reference sequence). The CDR3 DNA is TGTGCCAGCAGTCGGACTAGCGGGTCGGTCGCAGATGAGCAGTTCTTC. The encoded protein is CASSRTSGSVADEQFF.